This T cell receptor (beta chain) was sequenced for a study of identical twins. Whole-study findings and limits: Cross-sectional statistics, not tracking of the same donors, supported the conclusions. Twins' excess sharing was less marked for out-of-frame beta sequences.

V gave up 3 bases and J gave up 6 bases; unmatched junction bases: 16. This CDR3 is built from 18 residues. At least ten counts were recorded for this clonotype. As yet, its antigen is unknown. After template switching added a universal primer site, the resulting cDNA carried unique molecular identifiers. TCRdb passed the 5' RACE reads through MiXCR, listing each CDR3 protein once. The table shows a few hundred thousand distinct CDR3 sequences, with approximately 17% occurring only once. The receptor was isolated from a man aged 50 or older in good health. The specimen sequenced was naive T cells sorted from blood. The chain employs TRBV12-3 or TRBV12-4 and TRBJ2-1; the match to TRBD2 covers 8 bases. As DNA, the CDR3 is TGTGCCAGCAGTTTGCCTTTCGGGGAGCGGGGGATTACCAATGAGCAGTTCTTC. Amino acids: CASSLPFGERGITNEQFF.